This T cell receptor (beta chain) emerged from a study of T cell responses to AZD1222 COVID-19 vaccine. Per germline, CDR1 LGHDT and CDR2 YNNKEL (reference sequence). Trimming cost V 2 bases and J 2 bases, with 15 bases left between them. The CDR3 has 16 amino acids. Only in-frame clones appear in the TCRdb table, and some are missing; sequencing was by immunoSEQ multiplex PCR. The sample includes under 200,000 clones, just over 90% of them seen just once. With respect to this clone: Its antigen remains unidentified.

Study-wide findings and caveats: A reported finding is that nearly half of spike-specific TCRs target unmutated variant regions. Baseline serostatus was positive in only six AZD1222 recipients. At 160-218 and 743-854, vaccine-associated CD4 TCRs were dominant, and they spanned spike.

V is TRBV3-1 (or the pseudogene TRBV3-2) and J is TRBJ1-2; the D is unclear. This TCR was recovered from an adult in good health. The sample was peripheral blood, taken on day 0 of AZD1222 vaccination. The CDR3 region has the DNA TGTGCCAGCAGCCAACCGTCCTCAGGCCGAAACTATGGCTACACCTTC. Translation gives CASSQPSSGRNYGYTF.